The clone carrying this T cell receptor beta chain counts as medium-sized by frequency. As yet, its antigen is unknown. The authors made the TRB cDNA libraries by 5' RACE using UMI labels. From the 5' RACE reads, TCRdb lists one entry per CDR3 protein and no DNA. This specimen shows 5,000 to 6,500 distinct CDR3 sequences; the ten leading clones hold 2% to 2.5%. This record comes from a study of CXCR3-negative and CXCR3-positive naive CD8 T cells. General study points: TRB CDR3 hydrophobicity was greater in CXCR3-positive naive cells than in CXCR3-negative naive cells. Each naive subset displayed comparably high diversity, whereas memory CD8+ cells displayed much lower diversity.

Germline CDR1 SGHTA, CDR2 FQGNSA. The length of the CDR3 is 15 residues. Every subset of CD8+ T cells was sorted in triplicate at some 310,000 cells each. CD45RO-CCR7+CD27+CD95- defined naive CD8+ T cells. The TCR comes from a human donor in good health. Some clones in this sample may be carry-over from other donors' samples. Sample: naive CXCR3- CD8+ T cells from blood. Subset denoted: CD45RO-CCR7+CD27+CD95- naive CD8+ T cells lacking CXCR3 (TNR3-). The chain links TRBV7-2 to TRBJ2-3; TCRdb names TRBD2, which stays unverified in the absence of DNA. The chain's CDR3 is CASSQTSGRADTQYF.